This T cell receptor beta chain was retrieved from a study of tumor-infiltrating lymphocytes in primary liver carcinoma. Co-extraction yielded RNA and DNA from around 20-30 mg of unsorted bulk tissue. Donors underwent surgery for histopathologically diagnosed primary liver carcinoma. A constant-region primer primed TCR beta cDNA synthesis from 400 to 550 ng of total RNA. Modified slightly, ARM-PCR produced TCR beta libraries over three nested multiplex PCR rounds. Both of the initial two PCR rounds ran for roughly 10 cycles and employed TRBV1-TRBV30 forward primers alongside a C-beta reverse primer. TCRdb re-called the multiplex PCR reads through MiXCR, storing one row per CDR3 protein. This sample has about 60,000 distinct CDR3 sequences, with about 65% found just once. Per germline, CDR1 SQVTM and CDR2 ANQGSEA. V gave up 5 bases and J gave up 4 bases, with 23 bases separating them. CDR3 length: 16 amino acids.

This clonotype was counted a single time. Its antigen is unidentified. The CDR3 does not end in the conserved phenylalanine or tryptophan, so this is likely a read error. Study-level results: Tumor region pairs overlapped more than did tumor-adjacent and tumor-blood pairs. Tumors had a significantly higher top-250-clone fraction than blood (p = 0.039).

The source of this sequence is a man aged 40-55 years with primary liver carcinoma and hepatitis B virus infection. The V gene is TRBV29-1, the J gene TRBJ1-1, with a weak D call TRBD1 (6 bases). Sequencing was carried out using liver tumor tissue from sampling region 4. Subset here: tumor region T4, right-lateral pole. CDR3 nucleotide sequence: TGCAGCGTTTCGACCGGACGGGGGGCGCTTAGCACTGAAGCTTTCTTA. This translates into CSVSTGRGALSTEAFL.